The 2 T cell receptor beta chains in this list originate from one sample, sequenced in a study of blood T cell repertoires in COVID-19 (dated by TCRdb to about 2020). Library construction relied on the immunoSEQ multiplex PCR assay. TCRdb took this table from immuneACCESS and kept in-frame rearrangements with V and J called. Such tables lack part of the clones; where checked against another copy, unresolved V genes explain under half of the gap, and the rest is unexplained. This sample has approximately 250,000 clones in its table, and 70% to 90% of those were observed once. Almost 2% of the sample is in the top ten clones. Sequences were obtained from peripheral blood. These receptors all stem from a man aged 30 to 39 with active or convalescent COVID-19.

This sequence joins TRBV7-9 and TRBJ2-3, with TRBD1 matching 9 bases. Germline V CDR1 and CDR2: SEHNR, FQNEAQ (reference sequence). V dropped 6 bases and J dropped 5; count of bases not matched to a gene: 12. This CDR3 has 16 residues. CDR3 loop: CASSRTQGALGDTQYF. In DNA form, the CDR3 reads TGTGCCAGCAGTCGAACACAGGGGGCTTTGGGAGATACGCAGTATTTT.

J is TRBJ2-2 and V is TRBV15, with a weak D call TRBD2 (5 bases). The CDR3 runs 20 residues. Germline V gene sequence: CDR1 LNHNV, CDR2 YYDKDF (reference sequence). Trimming pared 5 bases from V and 0 bases from J, leaving 25 bases between. The CDR3 DNA follows: TGTGCCACCAGCCGGGAAAGATCACCTTCAGTGGTGGCGAACACCGGGGAGCTGTTTTTT. It specifies CATSRERSPSVVANTGELFF.